The T cell receptor beta chain described here comes from a study of shared clonotypes between healthy human individuals (dated by TCRdb to the early 2020s). At the level of the whole study: The cohort included a few men and a couple of women between 18 and 49 years of age. For each donor, three plates each were used for CD4 naive and CD4 memory, two plates were used for CD8 naive, and one plate was used for CD8 memory. The study deeply sequenced blood TCR repertoires of five healthy adults to estimate repertoire size and the extent of clonotype sharing between individuals. Different laboratories and diverse techniques were used to prepare libraries and sequence TCR repertoires, to increase sequencing depth and limit assay-specific biases. Per donor, leukapheresis produced somewhere between about 0.94 and 9.5 billion PBMCs. The study at large found these results: When several donors were compared, the shared fraction of clonotypes was about 5.4% for naive CD4, 3.5% to 4% for naive CD8, 2.3% for memory CD4, and around 0.37% for memory CD8. Rarefaction of sorted-subset datasets indicated incomplete sequencing despite the large sequencing depth. Sampling was limited to blood, and TCR repertoires in tissue likely differ from TCR repertoires in blood. The small number of donors limited the genetic and exposure-history diversity represented. Estimated clonotype richness was generally larger for naive than for memory subsets. Based on pairwise subsampling, the degree of clonotype sharing among donors was expected to be affected by sequencing depth. Compared with non-shared clonotypes, the clonotypes found in all four sorted-subset donors had higher generation probabilities.

Donors were healthy HIV-negative adults with no recently reported acute infections or vaccinations. Every donor was a Caucasian adult residing in Nashville, Tennessee, USA. Magnetic negative selection was used to enrich CD4+ T cells, after which naive cells were positively selected on CD45RA and the negative fraction became the memory subset. After blood collection by leukapheresis, PBMCs were isolated using Ficoll-Histopaque density gradient centrifugation and then cryopreserved in the vapor phase of liquid nitrogen. Analytical flow cytometry was used to check the purity and quantity of every magnetically sorted T cell population. Each sorted fraction had its genomic DNA isolated and then quantified by UV absorbance on a Nanodrop 2000c. Using the deep immunoSEQ assay, TCR CDR3 regions were amplified from genomic DNA by multiplex PCR. Extracted genomic DNA from each cell subset was distributed evenly across all wells of several immunoSEQ 96-well plates, and each plate was treated as a replicate. For sorted subsets, around 200 ng genomic DNA, equal to 30,000 or so T cell genomes, was loaded into each replicate PCR. Purified libraries were quantified with a Qubit 3.0 fluorometer, sized on a Bioanalyzer 2100, and re-quantified with the KAPA Library Quantification kit. A separate single-read 150-cycle Illumina NextSeq 550 flow cell was used to sequence each immunoSEQ 96-well plate. For the original study's pipeline: Because the immunoSEQ output held only junctional sequences and lacked quality scores, the filtering could not match the filtering applied to full-length reads. Sequences were annotated with PyIR, a Python wrapper for IgBLAST v1.9, and V/J genes and CDR3 were assigned using IMGT germline references. Reads were removed for weak V/J assignments (E-value above 1e-6), missing CDR3, stop codons, out-of-frame junctions, or ambiguous translated residues. A V3J clonotype was defined by an identical inferred V gene, J gene, and CDR3 amino acid sequence. Percentage overlap between repertoires was computed as shared unique clonotypes divided by the size of the smaller repertoire. RTK rarefaction, the Chao1 estimator, and Recon v2.1 estimates of unobserved clonotypes were used to assess repertoire richness. OLGA was used to compute generation probabilities for all TCRbeta clonotypes that the gDNA method yielded from a few donors. What TCRdb holds here is the immuneACCESS table cut down to in-frame rearrangements. Part of the clones is not present; checked against another copy, under half of the missing clones reflect an unresolved V gene, and the others are unexplained. V and J calls and clone size are given by that table; D and trimming were obtained from the DNA. Here the sample has approximately 720,000 clones; roughly 78% occur a single time. Of the sample, less than 2% falls within the top ten clones.

Regarding this clone: Its recognized antigen is unknown. Nothing much larger sits one base from this clone, and base qualities are not available.

Spanning cysteine to phenylalanine, the CDR3 consists of 17 amino acids. Just CDR3 DNA is preserved here, 51 bases in frame from base 1. The V end loses 0 bases and the J end loses 4 bases, and a stretch of 16 bases separates them. The germline V gene sets CDR1 to MGHRA and CDR2 to YSYEKL. This sequence uses TRBV4-1 and TRBJ1-3; no D gene call is confident. The sample consisted of memory CD4+ T cells sorted from blood. The cell subset or site label here, explained by the study, means: CD45RA-negative fraction. The receptor comes from a woman younger than 45 in good health. The CDR3: CASSQEVARGSGNTIYF. The DNA is as follows: TGCGCCAGCAGCCAAGAGGTGGCCCGGGGATCCGGAAACACCATATATTTT.